This TCR beta chain was captured by sequencing in a study of T cells in women clearing cervical HPV infection. Across the study: Donors had HPV16-related CIN3 or worse; 2 had invasive cancer. Study results and caveats: Unknown T-cell numbers per sample may underlie the richness differences. CIN3+ cases had significantly higher TCR repertoire richness than controls, but evenness did not differ.

Dot-blot hybridization genotyped cervical HPV amplified with MY09/MY11 PCR. The CDR3 runs 15 residues. Germline assignment: CDR1 SGHTA and CDR2 FQGNSA. A note on this clone: The antigen is undetermined. The read ends 3 residues early relative to the CDR3; the germline J gene fills the gap.

Profiling relied on immunoSEQ multiplex PCR, and the TCRdb table lists in-frame clones only, not all of them. Recorded for this sample: some 46,000 clones. The chain joins TRBV7-2 to TRBJ2-3; no definite D call. The sequence came from a woman between 18 and 70 years old with a cervical HPV16 infection that either progressed to CIN3+ or cleared (not recorded which). The sequencing input was blood buffy coat. The covered CDR3 bases are TGTGCCAGCAGCGTAAGTGCGGCAAGGAATCAGCCG. This gives the protein CASSVSAARNQP. The whole CDR3 protein reads CASSVSAARNQPQYF.